A single sample gave rise to the 3 T cell receptor beta chains below, sequenced in a study of T cell repertoires in cytomegalovirus infection. TCRdb reprocessed the reads with MiXCR, giving one entry per CDR3 protein. This sample has tens of thousands of distinct CDR3 sequences; over 50% occur once, and the top ten carry approximately 92%. These receptors' targets are unknown. The specimen was CD8+ T cells from cultured PBMCs, collected from culture after CMV antigen stimulation. The receptors were sampled from a human donor in good health (CMV status not recorded). Some clones in this sample may be carry-over from other donors' samples.

The gene calls are TRBV9 and TRBJ1-1; possible D gene TRBD1, 5 bases. V was clipped by 3 bases and J by 0 bases, with 6 bases between them. Germline V gives CDR1 SGDLS, CDR2 YYNGEE. CDR3 length equals 13 residues. DNA of the CDR3: TGTGCCAGCAGCGAGGACATGAACACTGAAGCTTTCTTT. It encodes CASSEDMNTEAFF.

This clonotype occurred many times. This chain uses TRBV12-3 or TRBV12-4 with TRBJ1-1, with D unclear. Trimming pared 1 base from V and 4 bases from J, leaving 10 bases between. The CDR3 has 14 residues. CDR3 DNA: TGTGCCAGCAGTTTAGGGTTCAGGAGCACTGAAGCTTTCTTT. It translates to CASSLGFRSTEAFF.

This clonotype appeared a single time. CDR3 nucleotides: TGTGCCAGCAGCTTCCCGGGAGGGAGCACAGATACGCAGTATTTT. As protein: CASSFPGGSTDTQYF. V usage is TRBV7-9 and J usage is TRBJ2-3; TRBD2 matches 8 bases. V lost 3 bases to trimming and J lost 0 bases; unmatched junction nucleotides: 2. The germline CDR1 and CDR2 sequences are SEHNR and FQNEAQ (reference sequence). The CDR3 is 15 residues long.